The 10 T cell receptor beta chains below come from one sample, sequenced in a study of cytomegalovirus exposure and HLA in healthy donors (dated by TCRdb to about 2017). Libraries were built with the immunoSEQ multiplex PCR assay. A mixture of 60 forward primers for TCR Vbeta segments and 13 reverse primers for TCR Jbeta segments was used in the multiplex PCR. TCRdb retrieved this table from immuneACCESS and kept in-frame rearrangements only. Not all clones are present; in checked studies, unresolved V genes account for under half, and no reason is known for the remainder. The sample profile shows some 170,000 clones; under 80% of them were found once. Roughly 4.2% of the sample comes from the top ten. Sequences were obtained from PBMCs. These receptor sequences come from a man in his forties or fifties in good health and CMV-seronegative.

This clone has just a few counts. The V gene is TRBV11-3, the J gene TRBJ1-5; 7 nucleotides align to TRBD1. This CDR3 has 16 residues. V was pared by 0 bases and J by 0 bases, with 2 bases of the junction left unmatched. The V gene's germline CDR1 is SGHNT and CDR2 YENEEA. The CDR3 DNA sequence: TGTGCCAGCAGCTTAGAGGACAGGTTTAGCAATCAGCCCCAGCATTTT. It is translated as CASSLEDRFSNQPQHF.

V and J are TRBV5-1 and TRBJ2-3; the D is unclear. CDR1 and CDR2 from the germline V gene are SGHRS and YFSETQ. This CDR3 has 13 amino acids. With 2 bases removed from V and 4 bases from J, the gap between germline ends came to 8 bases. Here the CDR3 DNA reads TGCGCCAGCAGCTTCAAATTGTCAGATACGCAGTATTTT. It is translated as CASSFKLSDTQYF.

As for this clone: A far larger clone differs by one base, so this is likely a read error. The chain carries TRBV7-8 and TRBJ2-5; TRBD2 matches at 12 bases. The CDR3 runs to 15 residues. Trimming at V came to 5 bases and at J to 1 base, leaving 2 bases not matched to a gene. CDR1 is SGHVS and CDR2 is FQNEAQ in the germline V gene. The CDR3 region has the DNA TGTGCCAGCAGCCTGACTAGCGGGGGCCAAGAGACCCAGTACTTC. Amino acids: CASSLTSGGQETQYF.

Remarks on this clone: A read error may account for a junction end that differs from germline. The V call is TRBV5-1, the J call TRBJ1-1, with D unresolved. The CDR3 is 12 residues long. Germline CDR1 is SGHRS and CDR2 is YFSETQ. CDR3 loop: CANSAGKATAFF. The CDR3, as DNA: TGCGCCAACAGCGCCGGGAAGGCAACGGCTTTCTTT.

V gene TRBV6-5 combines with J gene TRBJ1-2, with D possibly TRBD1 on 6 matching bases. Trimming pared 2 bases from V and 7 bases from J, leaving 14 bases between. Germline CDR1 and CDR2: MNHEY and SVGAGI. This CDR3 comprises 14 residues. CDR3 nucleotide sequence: TGTGCCAGCAGTTACAACAGGGAGTTTTCTGGCTACACCTTC. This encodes CASSYNREFSGYTF.

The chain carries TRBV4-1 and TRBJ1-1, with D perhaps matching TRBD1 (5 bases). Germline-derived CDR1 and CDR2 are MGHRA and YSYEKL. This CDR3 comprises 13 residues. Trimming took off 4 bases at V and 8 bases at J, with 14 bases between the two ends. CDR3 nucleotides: TGCGCCAGCAGCCGGGACTCGGTCCGAGAAGCTTTCTTT. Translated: CASSRDSVREAFF.

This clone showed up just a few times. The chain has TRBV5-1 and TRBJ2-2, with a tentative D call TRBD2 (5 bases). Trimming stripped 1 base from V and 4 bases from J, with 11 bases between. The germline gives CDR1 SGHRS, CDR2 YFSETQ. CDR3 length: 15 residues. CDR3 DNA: TGCGCCAGCAGCTTGATCGGGGTTGGCACCGGGGAGCTGTTTTTT. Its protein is CASSLIGVGTGELFF.

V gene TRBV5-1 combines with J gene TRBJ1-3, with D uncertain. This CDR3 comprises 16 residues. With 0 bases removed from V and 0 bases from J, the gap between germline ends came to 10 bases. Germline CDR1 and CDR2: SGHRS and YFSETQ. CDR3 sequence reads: CASSLVEGSSGNTIYF. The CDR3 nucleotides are TGCGCCAGCAGCTTGGTGGAGGGTAGCTCTGGAAACACCATATATTTT. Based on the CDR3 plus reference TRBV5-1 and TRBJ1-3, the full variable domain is KAGVTQTPRYLIKTRGQQVTLSCSPISGHRSVSWYQQTPGQGLQFLFEYFSETQRNKGNFPGRFSGRQFSNSRSEMNVSTLELGDSALYLCASSLVEGSSGNTIYFGEGSWLTVV.

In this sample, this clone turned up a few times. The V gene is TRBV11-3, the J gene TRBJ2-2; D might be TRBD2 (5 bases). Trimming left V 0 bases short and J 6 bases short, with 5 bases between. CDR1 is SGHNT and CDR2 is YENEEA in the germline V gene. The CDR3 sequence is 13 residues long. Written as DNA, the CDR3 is TGTGCCAGCAGCTTAGACGGGGCCGGGGAGCTGTTTTTT. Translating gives CASSLDGAGELFF.

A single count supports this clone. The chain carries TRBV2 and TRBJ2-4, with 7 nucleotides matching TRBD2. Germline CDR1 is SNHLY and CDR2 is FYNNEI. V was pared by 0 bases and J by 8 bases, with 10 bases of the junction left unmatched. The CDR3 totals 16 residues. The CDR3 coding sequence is TGTGCCAGCAGTGAAGCGCCCCCGGGAGGAGGTGACATTCAGTACTTC. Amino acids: CASSEAPPGGGDIQYF. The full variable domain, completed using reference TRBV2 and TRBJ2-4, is EPEVTQTPSHQVTQMGQEVILRCVPISNHLYFYWYRQILGQKVEFLVSFYNNEISEKSEIFDDQFSVERPDGSNFTLKIRSTKLEDSAMYFCASSEAPPGGGDIQYFGAGTRLSVL.